This TCR beta chain was sequenced during a study of beta chain features in type 1 diabetes (dated by TCRdb to about 2018). The study in broad terms: Mean age, gender distribution, total cell number and subset yield did not differ between patients and healthy donors. A total of roughly 100 million sorted cells were examined across all samples, and a strong correlation was observed between cell number per subset and RNA yield. The study compared TCRB repertoires of sorted circulating CD4+ T cell subsets between recently diagnosed type 1 diabetes patients and matched healthy donors. Regulatory and stem cell-like memory subsets were obtained from only 8 patients and roughly 8 healthy donors, while naive and central memory subsets were obtained from all 30 or so donors. Results and caveats for the whole study, not just this receptor: At VDJ recombination sites, type 1 diabetes patients had fewer insertions and more deleted nucleotides, which implies abnormalities in thymic rearrangement. Sequencing cDNA rather than genomic DNA could over-represent highly expressing activated cells, although activation and CD3 levels did not differ between groups. Because small numbers of individuals were included in the HLA sub-analyses, any influence of HLA type on TCRB rearrangement was left unresolved. Shorter templates might be favored by PCR, yet because patient and control samples were amplified and corrected together, any such skew would affect both groups equally. Naive, central memory and regulatory TCRB repertoires appeared to be more similar among patients than among healthy donors. A moderate but significant shortening of TCRB CDR3 length was observed in type 1 diabetes patients in all four CD4+ subsets.

This clone was seen more than once but under ten times. No antigen is known for it. Within one base of it there is no much larger clone, and no base qualities were kept. The High Capacity cDNA Reverse Transcription Kit was used to reverse transcribe all of the isolated RNA, meaning that expressed TCRB transcripts were what got sequenced. Deep immunoSEQ sequencing was applied to naive, central memory and regulatory T cell samples, giving an average of about 3.8 million total reads per sample. Sorted cells were lysed in RLT buffer, and RNA was extracted using DNase-treated RNeasy Micro or Mini kits according to cell number. Each cell subset was processed separately to prevent cross-contamination, with patient and healthy donor samples processed together. Using the immunoSEQ multiplex PCR, TCRB sequences were amplified from cDNA into 87-bp fragments spanning the CDR3 region. The amplicons were sequenced using the Illumina HiSeq platform. On the authors' methods: PCR bias was computationally corrected using synthetic template baselines, reads within Hamming distance 2 were collapsed, and singletons that could not be merged were discarded. Reads were aligned against IMGT so that V, D and J genes, CDR3 length and insertions or deletions at six rearrangement sites could be assigned. Within each subset, clonotype counts were normalized to the number of sorted cells before true diversity and Gini coefficients were calculated with the tcR R package. The overlap coefficient, calculated on TCRB nucleotide sequences, was used to measure repertoire sharing. Out-of-frame TCRB sequences from naive cells were analyzed as a proxy for the pre-selection repertoire. The table was pulled from immuneACCESS by TCRdb, which kept in-frame rearrangements only. Such tables lose some clones; where checked, under half of the loss comes from unresolved V genes, and the rest has no known cause. Clone size and the V and J calls come from that table; the DNA yielded D and trimming. For this sample the table gives around 450,000 clones, of which about an eighth were detected only once. Clones ranked in the top ten supply 0.035% to 0.05% of the sample.

Including the terminal cysteine and phenylalanine, the CDR3 comprises 16 residues. Just the 48-base CDR3 DNA is kept, in frame starting at base 1. The germline V gene yields SGHRS for CDR1 and YFSETQ for CDR2. Unmatched junction bases come to 6, with V trimmed by 5 bases and J by 3 bases. Each donor gave one peripheral blood draw, roughly 120 mL on average, collected into heparinised tubes. Using a panel that included CD45RO, CCR7, CD25, CD127, CD95 and CD27, naive, central memory, regulatory and stem cell-like memory CD4+ T cells were sorted on a BD FACSAria II. Every sorted population had a purity above 95%. PBMCs were separated immediately by Lymphoprep density gradient centrifugation and were stained directly, without being cultured. So that batch effects would be minimized, each experiment stained and sorted samples in pairs, pairing one healthy donor with one patient.

The sample was naive CD4+ T cells from blood. The cell subset or site label for this specimen denotes: true naive CD4+ T cells. This receptor was identified in a woman under 30 in good health. The sequence is built from TRBV5-1 and TRBJ2-3; 13 of the junction bases match TRBD2. The nucleotides are TGCGCCAGCAGAGCAACTAGCGGGGGGGCGACAGATACGCAGTATTTT. Translated, this is CASRATSGGATDTQYF.